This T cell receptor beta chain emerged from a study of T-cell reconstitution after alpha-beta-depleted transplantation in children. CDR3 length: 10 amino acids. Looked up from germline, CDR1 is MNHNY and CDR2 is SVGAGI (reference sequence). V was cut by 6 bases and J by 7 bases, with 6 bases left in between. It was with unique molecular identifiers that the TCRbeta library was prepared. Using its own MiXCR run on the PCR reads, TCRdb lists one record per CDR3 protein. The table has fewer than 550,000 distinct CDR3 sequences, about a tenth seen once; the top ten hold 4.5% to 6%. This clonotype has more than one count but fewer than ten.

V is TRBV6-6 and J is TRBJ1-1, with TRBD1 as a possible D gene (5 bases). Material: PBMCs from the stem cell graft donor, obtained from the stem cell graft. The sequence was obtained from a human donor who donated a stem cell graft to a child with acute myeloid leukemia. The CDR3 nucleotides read TGTGCCAGCAGAGGGGTTGAAGCTTTCTTT. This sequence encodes CASRGVEAFF.